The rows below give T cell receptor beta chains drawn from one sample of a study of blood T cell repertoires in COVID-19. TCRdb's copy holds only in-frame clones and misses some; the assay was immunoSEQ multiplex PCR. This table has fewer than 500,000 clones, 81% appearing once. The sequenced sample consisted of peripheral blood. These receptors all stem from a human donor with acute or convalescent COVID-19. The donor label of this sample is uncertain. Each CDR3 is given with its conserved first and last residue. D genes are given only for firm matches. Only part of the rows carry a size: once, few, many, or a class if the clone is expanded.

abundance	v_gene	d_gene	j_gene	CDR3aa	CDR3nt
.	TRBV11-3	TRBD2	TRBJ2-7	CASSLTSGGADEQYF	TGTGCCAGCAGCTTGACTAGCGGGGGGGCCGACGAGCAGTACTTC
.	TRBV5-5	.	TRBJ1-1	CASSFLDGGAEAFF	TGTGCCAGCAGCTTTCTGGACGGAGGCGCTGAAGCTTTCTTT
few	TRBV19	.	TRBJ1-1	CASSLSRGKAFF	TGTGCCAGTAGTTTAAGCAGGGGCAAAGCTTTCTTT
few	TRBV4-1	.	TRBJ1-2	CASSQAETGYGYTF	TGCGCCAGCAGCCAGGCCGAGACAGGCTATGGCTACACCTTC
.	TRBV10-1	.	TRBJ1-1	CASSESLRLTGTLEAFF	TGCGCCAGCAGTGAGTCGCTTCGATTAACCGGGACACTTGAAGCTTTCTTT
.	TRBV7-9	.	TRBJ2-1	CASSSGDLNNEQFF	TGTGCCAGCAGCTCTGGGGACTTAAACAATGAGCAGTTCTTC
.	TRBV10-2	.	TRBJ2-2	CASSESNRYTGELFF	TGCGCCAGCAGTGAGTCTAACAGATACACCGGGGAGCTGTTTTTT
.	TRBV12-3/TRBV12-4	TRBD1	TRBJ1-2	CASSVQGFGGYTF	TGTGCCAGCAGTGTACAGGGGTTTGGCGGCTACACCTTC
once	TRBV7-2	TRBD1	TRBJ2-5	CASSSGTGGETQYF	TGTGCCAGCAGCTCAGGGACAGGGGGAGAGACCCAGTACTTC
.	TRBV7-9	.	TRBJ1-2	CASSHNQALNYGYTF	TGTGCCAGCAGTCACAATCAGGCCCTTAACTATGGCTACACCTTC
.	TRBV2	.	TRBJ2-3	CASSAGVGADTQYF	TGTGCCAGCAGTGCAGGGGTGGGCGCAGATACGCAGTATTTT
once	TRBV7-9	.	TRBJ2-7	CASSLAGGLHEQYF	TGTGCCAGCAGCTTAGCAGGAGGTCTCCACGAGCAGTACTTC
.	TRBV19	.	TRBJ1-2	CASSLMDSGYTF	TGTGCCAGTAGCTTGATGGACAGTGGCTACACCTTC
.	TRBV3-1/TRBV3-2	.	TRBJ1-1	CASSQEWRRTAAFF	TGTGCCAGCAGCCAAGAATGGAGACGGACTGCAGCTTTCTTT
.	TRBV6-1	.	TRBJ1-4	CASSELAGGAGEKLFF	TGTGCCAGCAGTGAATTAGCTGGAGGGGCAGGTGAAAAACTGTTTTTT
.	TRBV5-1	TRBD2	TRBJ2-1	CASSRTSGRYNEQFF	TGCGCCAGCAGCCGGACTAGCGGACGCTACAATGAGCAGTTCTTC
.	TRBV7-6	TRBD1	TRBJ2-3	CASSLNRGTGATDTQYF	TGTGCCAGCAGCTTAAATCGTGGGACAGGGGCAACAGATACGCAGTATTTT
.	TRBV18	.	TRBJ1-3	CASSPPRTAAGNTIYF	TGTGCCAGCTCACCTCCCCGGACAGCGGCTGGAAACACCATATATTTT
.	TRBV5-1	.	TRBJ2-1	CASRVRGSSYNEQFF	TGCGCCAGCCGGGTAAGGGGGAGCTCCTACAATGAGCAGTTCTTC
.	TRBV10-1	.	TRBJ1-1	CASSRGTEAFF	TGCGCCAGCAGTCGAGGCACTGAAGCTTTCTTT
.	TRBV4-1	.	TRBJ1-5	CASSQGLGAPGNQPQHF	TGCGCCAGCAGCCAAGGATTAGGGGCTCCGGGCAATCAGCCCCAGCATTTT
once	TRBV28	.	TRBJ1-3	CASSLGAASGNTIYF	TGTGCCAGCAGCCTAGGGGCAGCCTCTGGAAACACCATATATTTT
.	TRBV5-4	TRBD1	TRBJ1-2	CASSFQGEYGYTF	TGTGCCAGCAGCTTTCAGGGGGAGTATGGCTACACCTTC
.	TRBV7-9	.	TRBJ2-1	CASSLGPGGYNEQFF	TGTGCCAGCAGCTTAGGCCCCGGGGGTTACAATGAGCAGTTCTTC
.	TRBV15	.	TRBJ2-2	CATSREQQLNTGELFF	TGTGCCACCAGCAGAGAACAGCAACTGAACACCGGGGAGCTGTTTTTT
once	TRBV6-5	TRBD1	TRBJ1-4	CASTRRQGPNEKLFF	TGTGCCAGCACTCGAAGACAGGGACCTAATGAAAAACTGTTTTTT
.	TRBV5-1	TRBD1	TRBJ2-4	CASSLEGPGGAKNIQYF	TGCGCCAGCAGCTTGGAGGGCCCAGGGGGAGCAAAAAACATTCAGTACTTC
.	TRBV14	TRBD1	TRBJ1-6	CASSRDRVNNSPLHF	TGTGCCAGCAGCCGGGACAGGGTAAATAATTCACCCCTCCACTTT
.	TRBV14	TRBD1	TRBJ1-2	CASSQVGTAYGYTF	TGTGCCAGCAGCCAAGTGGGGACAGCCTATGGCTACACCTTC
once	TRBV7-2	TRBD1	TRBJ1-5	CASSLVLSQGVYQPQHF	TGTGCCAGCAGCTTAGTTCTCTCGCAGGGGGTGTATCAGCCCCAGCATTTT
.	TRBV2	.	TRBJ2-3	CASRKAGDTQYF	TGTGCCAGCAGGAAGGCGGGAGATACGCAGTATTTT
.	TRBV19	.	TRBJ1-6	CASSIGRGAPLHF	TGTGCCAGTAGTATAGGCCGGGGGGCACCCCTCCACTTT
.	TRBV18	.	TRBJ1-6	CASSLDSSYNSPLHF	TGTGCCAGCTCACTGGACAGCTCCTATAATTCACCCCTCCACTTT
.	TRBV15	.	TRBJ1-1	CATRNPRGEAFF	TGTGCCACCAGAAATCCCCGGGGAGAAGCTTTCTTT
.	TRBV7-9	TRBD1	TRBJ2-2	CASSPRPGTGNTGELFF	TGTGCCAGCAGTCCTCGACCCGGGACAGGGAACACCGGGGAGCTGTTTTTT
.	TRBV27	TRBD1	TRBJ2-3	CASTLGQGENTQYF	TGTGCCAGCACTTTAGGACAGGGAGAAAATACGCAGTATTTT
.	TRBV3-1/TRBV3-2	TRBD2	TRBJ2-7	CASSHPRRGRTHEQYF	TGTGCCAGCAGCCATCCAAGGCGGGGGAGAACTCACGAGCAGTACTTC
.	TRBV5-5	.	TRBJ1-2	CASRRTSTNYGYTF	TGTGCCAGCAGAAGGACTAGTACTAACTATGGCTACACCTTC
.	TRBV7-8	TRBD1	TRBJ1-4	CASSRDRGSVGEKLFF	TGTGCCAGCAGCCGGGACAGGGGAAGTGTAGGTGAAAAACTGTTTTTT
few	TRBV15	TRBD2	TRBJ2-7	CATSSAPSGGESYEQYF	TGTGCCACCAGCAGCGCTCCTAGCGGGGGAGAATCCTACGAGCAGTACTTC
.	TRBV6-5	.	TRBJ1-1	CASRSPVNTEAFF	TGTGCCAGCAGATCTCCAGTGAACACTGAAGCTTTCTTT
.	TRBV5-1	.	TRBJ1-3	CASSLGVAVPRNTIYF	TGCGCCAGCAGCTTGGGAGTAGCCGTGCCTCGAAACACCATATATTTT